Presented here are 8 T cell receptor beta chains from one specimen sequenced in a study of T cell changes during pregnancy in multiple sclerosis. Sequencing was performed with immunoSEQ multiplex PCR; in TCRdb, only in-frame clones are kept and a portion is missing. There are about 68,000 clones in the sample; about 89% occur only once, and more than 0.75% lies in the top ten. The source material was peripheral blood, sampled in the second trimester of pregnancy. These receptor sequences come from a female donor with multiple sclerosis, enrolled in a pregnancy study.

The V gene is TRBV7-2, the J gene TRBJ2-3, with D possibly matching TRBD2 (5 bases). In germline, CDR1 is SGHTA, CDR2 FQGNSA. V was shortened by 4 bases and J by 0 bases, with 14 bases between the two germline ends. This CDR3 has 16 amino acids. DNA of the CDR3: TGTGCCAGCAGCTGGGGTCGGACTCTGAGCACAGATACGCAGTATTTT. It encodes CASSWGRTLSTDTQYF.

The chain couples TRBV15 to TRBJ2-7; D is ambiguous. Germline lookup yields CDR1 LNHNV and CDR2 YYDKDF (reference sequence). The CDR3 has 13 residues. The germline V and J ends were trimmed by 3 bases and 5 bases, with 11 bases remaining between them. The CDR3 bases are TGTGCCACCAGCAGTAGTTTCTACGACGAGCAGTACTTC. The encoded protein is CATSSSFYDEQYF.

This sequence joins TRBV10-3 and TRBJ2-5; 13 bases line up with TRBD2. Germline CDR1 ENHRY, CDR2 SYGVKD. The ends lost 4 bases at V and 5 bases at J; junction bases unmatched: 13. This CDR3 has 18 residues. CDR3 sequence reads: CAISAQLAGGRISETQYF. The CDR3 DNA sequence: TGTGCCATCAGTGCCCAACTAGCGGGGGGGCGGATTTCTGAGACCCAGTACTTC.

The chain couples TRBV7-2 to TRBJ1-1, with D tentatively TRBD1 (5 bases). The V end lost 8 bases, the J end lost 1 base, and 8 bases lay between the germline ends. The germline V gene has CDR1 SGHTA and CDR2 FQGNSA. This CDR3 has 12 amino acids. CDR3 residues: CASRRGNTEAFF. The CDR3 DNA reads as TGTGCCAGCCGAAGGGGGAACACTGAAGCTTTCTTT. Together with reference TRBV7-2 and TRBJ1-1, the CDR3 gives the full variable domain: GAGVSQSPSNKVTEKGKDVELRCDPISGHTALYWYRQSLGQGLEFLIYFQGNSAPDKSGLPSDRFSAERTGGSVSTLTIQRTQQEDSAVYLCASRRGNTEAFFGQGTRLTVV.

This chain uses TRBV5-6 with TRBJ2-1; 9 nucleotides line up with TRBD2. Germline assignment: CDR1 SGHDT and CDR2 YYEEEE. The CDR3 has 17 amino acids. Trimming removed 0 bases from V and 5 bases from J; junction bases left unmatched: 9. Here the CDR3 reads CASSLVGSSGGNNEQFF. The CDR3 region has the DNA TGTGCCAGCAGCTTGGTTGGGTCCAGCGGGGGGAACAATGAGCAGTTCTTC.

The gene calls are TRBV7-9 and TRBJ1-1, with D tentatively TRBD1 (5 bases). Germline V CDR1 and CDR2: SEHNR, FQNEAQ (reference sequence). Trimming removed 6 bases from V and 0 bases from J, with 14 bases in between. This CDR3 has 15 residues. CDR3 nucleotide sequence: TGTGCCAGCAGGGTGGGGCACTGGATGAACACTGAAGCTTTCTTT. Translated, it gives CASRVGHWMNTEAFF.

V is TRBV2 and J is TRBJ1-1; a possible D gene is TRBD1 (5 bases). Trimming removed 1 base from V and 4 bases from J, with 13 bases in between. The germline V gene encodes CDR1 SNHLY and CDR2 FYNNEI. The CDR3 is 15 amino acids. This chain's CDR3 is CASSEGGVGGTEAFF. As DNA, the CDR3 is TGTGCCAGCAGTGAAGGGGGGGTAGGTGGCACTGAAGCTTTCTTT.

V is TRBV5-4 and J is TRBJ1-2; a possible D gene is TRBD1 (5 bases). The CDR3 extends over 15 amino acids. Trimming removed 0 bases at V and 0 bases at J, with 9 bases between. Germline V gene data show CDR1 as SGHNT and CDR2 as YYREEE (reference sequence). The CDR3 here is CASSLAGGSNYGYTF. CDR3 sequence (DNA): TGTGCCAGCAGCTTGGCCGGGGGGTCTAACTATGGCTACACCTTC.